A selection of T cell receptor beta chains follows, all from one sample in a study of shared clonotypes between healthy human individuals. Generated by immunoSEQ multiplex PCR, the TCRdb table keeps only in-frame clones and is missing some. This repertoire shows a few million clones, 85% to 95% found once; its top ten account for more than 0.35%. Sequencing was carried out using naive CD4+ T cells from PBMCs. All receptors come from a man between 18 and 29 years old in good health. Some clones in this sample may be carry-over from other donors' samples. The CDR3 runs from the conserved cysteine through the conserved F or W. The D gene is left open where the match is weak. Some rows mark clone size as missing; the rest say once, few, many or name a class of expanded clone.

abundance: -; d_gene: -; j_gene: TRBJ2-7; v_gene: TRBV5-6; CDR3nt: TGTGCCAGCAGCCGATCTTACGAGCAGTACTTC; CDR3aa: CASSRSYEQYF
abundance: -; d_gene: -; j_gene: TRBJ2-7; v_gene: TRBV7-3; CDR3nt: TGTGCCAGCAGCTTGGAGGCGGGCCCATCCTACGAGCAGTACTTC; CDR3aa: CASSLEAGPSYEQYF
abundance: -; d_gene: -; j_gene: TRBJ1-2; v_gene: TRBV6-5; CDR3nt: TGTGCCAGCAGTTACTCGAGACGGAACTATGGCTACACCTTC; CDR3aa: CASSYSRRNYGYTF
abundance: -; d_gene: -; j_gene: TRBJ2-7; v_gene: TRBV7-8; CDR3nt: TGTGCCAGCAGCCCCGACCTGTTTAAATGGTACGAGCAGTACTTC; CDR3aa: CASSPDLFKWYEQYF
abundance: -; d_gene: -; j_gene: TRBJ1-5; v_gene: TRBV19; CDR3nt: TGTGCCAGTAGTCCCGACAGGTTGGAAGGGTCCCAGCATTTT; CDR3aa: CASSPDRLEGSQHF
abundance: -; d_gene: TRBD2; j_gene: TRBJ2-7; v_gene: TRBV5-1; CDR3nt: TGCGCCAGCAGTCATACTAGCGGGGGCCCCTACGAGCAGTACTTC; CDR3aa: CASSHTSGGPYEQYF
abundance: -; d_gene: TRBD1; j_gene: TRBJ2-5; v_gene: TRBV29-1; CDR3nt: TGCAGCGGGAAGACAGGGGGCCTAGAGACCCAGTACTTC; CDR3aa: CSGKTGGLETQYF
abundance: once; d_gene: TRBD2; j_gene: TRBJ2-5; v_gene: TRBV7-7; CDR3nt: TGTGCCAGCAGCTTTAGCGGGAGTGGTGAGACCCAGTACTTC; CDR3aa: CASSFSGSGETQYF
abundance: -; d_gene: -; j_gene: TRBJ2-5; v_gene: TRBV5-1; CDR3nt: TGCGCCAGCAGCTTGGCCGGTACGGGGTTAGAGGAGACCCAGTACTTC; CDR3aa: CASSLAGTGLEETQYF
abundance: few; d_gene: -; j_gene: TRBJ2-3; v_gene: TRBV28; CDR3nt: TGTGCCAGCAGTTTACCAGATACGCAGTATTTT; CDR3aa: CASSLPDTQYF
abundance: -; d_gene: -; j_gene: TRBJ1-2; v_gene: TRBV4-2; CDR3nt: TGTGCCAGCAGCCAACGGGACCGTTCGGAGGGCTATGGCTACACCTTC; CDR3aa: CASSQRDRSEGYGYTF
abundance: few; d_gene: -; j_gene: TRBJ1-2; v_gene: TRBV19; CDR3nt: TGTGCCAGTAGTTCCCGTCCGTATGGCTACACCTTC; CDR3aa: CASSSRPYGYTF
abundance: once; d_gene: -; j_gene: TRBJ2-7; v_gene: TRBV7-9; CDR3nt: TGTGCCAGCAGCTTATCTTCCCGGGGACCCTACGAGCAGTACTTC; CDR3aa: CASSLSSRGPYEQYF
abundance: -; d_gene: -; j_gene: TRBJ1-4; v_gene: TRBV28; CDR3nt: TGTGCCAGCAGTTTGCCCCCAGGCGGGGGCGCGGATGAAAAACTGTTTTTT; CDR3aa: CASSLPPGGGADEKLFF
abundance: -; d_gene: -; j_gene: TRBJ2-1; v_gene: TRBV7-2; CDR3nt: TGTGCCAGCAGATCTCAGAGCTCCTACAATGAGCAGTTCTTC; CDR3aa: CASRSQSSYNEQFF
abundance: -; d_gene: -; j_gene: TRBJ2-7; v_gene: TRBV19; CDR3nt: TGTGCCAGTAGTCCTACAGGGAGTAACGAGCAGTACTTC; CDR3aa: CASSPTGSNEQYF
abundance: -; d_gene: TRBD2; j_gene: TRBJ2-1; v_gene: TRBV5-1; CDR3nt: TGCGCCAGCAGCTCGACTAGCGGGCTTCCCAGCTACAATGAGCAGTTCTTC; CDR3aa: CASSSTSGLPSYNEQFF
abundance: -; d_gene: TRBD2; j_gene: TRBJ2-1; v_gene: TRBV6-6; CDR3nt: TGTGCCAGCAACCGACTACTAGCGAGTACCTACAATGAGCAGTTCTTC; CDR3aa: CASNRLLASTYNEQFF
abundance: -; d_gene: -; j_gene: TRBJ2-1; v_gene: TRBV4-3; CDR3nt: TGCGCCAGCAGCCAAGAATGGCGGGGAGATGAGCAGTTCTTC; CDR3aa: CASSQEWRGDEQFF